This passage covers 30 T cell receptor beta chains from one sample sequenced in a study of T cell responses to AZD1222 COVID-19 vaccine. Profiling relied on immunoSEQ multiplex PCR, and the TCRdb table lists in-frame clones only, not all of them. In the table there are around 66,000 clones, about four fifths of which are singletons. The sequenced sample was peripheral blood, obtained on day 0 of MenACWY control vaccination. These receptors were obtained from an adult in good health.

V gene TRBV5-4 combines with J gene TRBJ2-2, with D hard to call. The CDR3 has 15 residues. The V end was cut by 6 bases, the J end by 2 bases, with 14 bases between. Germline V gene lookup returns CDR1 SGHNT and CDR2 YYREEE (reference sequence). The CDR3 DNA reads TGTGCCAGCAAAATGGGCGCGTCTAACACCGGGGAGCTGTTTTTT. Its protein product is CASKMGASNTGELFF.

The J gene is TRBJ2-1, the V gene TRBV9; TRBD1 agrees at 11 bases. V was pared by 4 bases and J by 7 bases, with 10 bases of the junction left unmatched. The CDR3 spans 16 residues. Germline CDR1 reads SGDLS; CDR2 reads YYNGEE. The CDR3 sequence: CASSTGGGQGANEQFF. The CDR3 bases are TGTGCCAGCAGCACAGGGGGAGGACAGGGGGCTAATGAGCAGTTCTTC.

In this sample, this clone turned up once. The genes are TRBV3-1 (or the pseudogene TRBV3-2) and TRBJ2-5, with 12 bases identical to TRBD2. CDR3 size: 15 residues. The germline V gene encodes CDR1 LGHDT and CDR2 YNNKEL (reference sequence). The trim removed 3 bases at V and 5 bases at J, leaving 4 bases unmatched. The CDR3: CASSQRTSGEETQYF. The CDR3 region has the DNA TGTGCCAGCAGCCAGCGGACTAGCGGGGAGGAGACCCAGTACTTC.

The CDR3 coding sequence is TGTGCCAGCAGCTACAGCGGGGGGGCCAGTTACGAGCAGTACTTC. The encoded protein is CASSYSGGASYEQYF. The chain is built from TRBV4-2 and TRBJ2-7; 10 nucleotides line up with TRBD2. J was trimmed by 4 bases and V by 5 bases; bases with no gene match: 8. Germline V gene lookup returns CDR1 LGHNA and CDR2 YNFKEQ. The CDR3 is 15 amino acids.

This clone turned up a few times. CDR3 coding DNA: TGTGCCAGCAGTCTGACAGGGTTTAGCAATCAGCCCCAGCATTTT. This encodes CASSLTGFSNQPQHF. This rearrangement joins TRBV6-5 to TRBJ1-5; TRBD1 agrees at 7 bases. With V trimmed by 5 bases and J by 0 bases, 4 bases remained unmatched. CDR1 and CDR2 from the germline V gene are MNHEY and SVGAGI. This CDR3 is built from 15 residues.

This rearrangement joins TRBV18 to TRBJ2-7; 11 nucleotides align to TRBD2. Germline assignment: CDR1 KGHSH and CDR2 LQKENI. The CDR3 has 16 residues. V was pared by 3 bases and J by 1 base, with 5 bases of the junction left unmatched. DNA for the CDR3: TGTGCCAGCTCACCCGCACTAGCGGGAGCGTCCTACGAGCAGTACTTC. Its translation: CASSPALAGASYEQYF.

The V gene is TRBV28, the J gene TRBJ1-2; D is unresolved. V was pared by 7 bases and J by 0 bases, with 9 bases between. The CDR3 spans 13 residues. Germline CDR1 is MDHEN and CDR2 is SYDVKM. The CDR3 DNA reads as TGTGCCAGCAAAACGAGGACTAACTATGGCTACACCTTC. The encoded protein is CASKTRTNYGYTF.

This chain uses TRBV28 with TRBJ1-2, with D maybe TRBD1 (6 bases). The CDR3 covers 12 residues. Germline CDR1 is MDHEN and CDR2 is SYDVKM. The V end lost 10 bases, the J end lost 7 bases, and 16 bases lay between the germline ends. In DNA, the CDR3 is TGTGCCACTACCAGACAGGAAGGTGGCTACACCTTC. It translates to CATTRQEGGYTF.

The chain joins TRBV29-1 to TRBJ2-1, with D unresolved. Trimming left V 0 bases short and J 3 bases short, with 9 bases between. CDR1 SQVTM and CDR2 ANQGSEA come from the germline V gene. The CDR3 spans 14 residues. The CDR3: CSVEDLLGYNEQFF. The CDR3 DNA is TGCAGCGTTGAAGATCTTCTAGGCTACAATGAGCAGTTCTTC.

The chain carries TRBV27 and TRBJ1-6; 7 bases are shared with TRBD1. J was trimmed by 3 bases and V by 6 bases; bases with no gene match: 5. The V gene's germline CDR1 is MNHEY and CDR2 SMNVEV (reference sequence). This CDR3 is 15 amino acids long. This CDR3 is CASSPTGFYNSPLHF. The CDR3 DNA reads as TGTGCCAGCAGCCCGACAGGGTTCTATAATTCACCCCTCCACTTT.

V is TRBV9 and J is TRBJ2-3; possible D gene TRBD2, 5 bases. The germline V gene encodes CDR1 SGDLS and CDR2 YYNGEE. Trimming pared 4 bases from V and 3 bases from J, leaving 12 bases between. The CDR3 totals 14 residues. In nucleotides, the CDR3 is TGTGCCAGCAGCTCGGGATTTAGTACAGATACGCAGTATTTT. The encoded protein is CASSSGFSTDTQYF.

This rearrangement joins TRBV19 to TRBJ1-5; D gene unclear. Deletions cut 5 bases from V and 0 bases from J, with 8 bases between. CDR1 is LNHDA and CDR2 is SQIVND in the germline V gene (reference sequence). The length of the CDR3 is 14 residues. The CDR3 DNA is TGTGCCAGTAGTCCGAGAAATAGCAATCAGCCCCAGCATTTT. Encoded protein: CASSPRNSNQPQHF.

The chain couples TRBV5-4 to TRBJ2-7, with 7 bases identical to TRBD1. V was clipped by 4 bases and J by 6 bases; unmatched bases: 4. Germline assignment: CDR1 SGHNT and CDR2 YYREEE (reference sequence). This CDR3 is built from 12 residues. CDR3 sequence: CASSLGTVEQYF. CDR3 in DNA: TGTGCCAGCAGCCTGGGGACAGTCGAGCAGTACTTC.

The chain uses TRBV28 and TRBJ2-7; D is ambiguous. V lost 5 bases, J lost 1 base, and 15 bases lay in between. The length of the CDR3 is 15 residues. In germline, CDR1 is MDHEN, CDR2 SYDVKM. The CDR3 loop reads CASSPRKFLSYEQYF. The CDR3 nucleotides read TGTGCCAGCAGTCCCCGGAAATTTTTATCCTACGAGCAGTACTTC.

V and J are TRBV3-1 (or the pseudogene TRBV3-2) and TRBJ1-6; the match to TRBD1 covers 8 bases. The CDR3 has 17 residues. Trimming took 1 base from V and 5 from J; bases not matched to a gene: 7. CDR1 is LGHDT, CDR2 YNNKEL, per germline (reference sequence). The CDR3 sequence is CASSQVGRQGNNSPLHF. Here the CDR3 DNA reads TGTGCCAGCAGCCAAGTTGGGCGACAGGGGAATAATTCACCCCTCCACTTT.

V is TRBV30 and J is TRBJ1-1, with D maybe TRBD1 (6 bases). Germline CDR1 and CDR2: GTSNPN and SVGIG (reference sequence). V was cut by 0 bases and J by 4 bases, with 12 bases left in between. CDR3 length equals 14 residues. CDR3 residues: CAWSVRGGCTEAFF. The CDR3 DNA follows: TGTGCCTGGAGTGTAAGAGGGGGTTGCACTGAAGCTTTCTTT.

This clone was seen a handful of times. The V gene is TRBV19, the J gene TRBJ2-2, with D possibly TRBD1 on 5 matching bases. Per germline, CDR1 LNHDA and CDR2 SQIVND (reference sequence). This CDR3 contains 14 residues. Trimming stripped 3 bases from V and 5 bases from J, with 10 bases between. CDR3 in DNA: TGTGCCAGTAGTATTCAGGGTCAGACCGGGGAGCTGTTTTTT. Translated, it gives CASSIQGQTGELFF.

This chain joins TRBV2 and TRBJ2-7; 8 positions match TRBD2. V shed 2 bases and J 6 bases; nucleotides not matched to a gene: 9. Germline CDR1 and CDR2: SNHLY and FYNNEI. The CDR3 is made up of 15 amino acids. The CDR3 here is CASSEIAGKVVEQYF. In DNA, the CDR3 is TGTGCCAGCAGTGAAATAGCGGGGAAGGTCGTCGAGCAGTACTTC.

This rearrangement joins TRBV2 to TRBJ2-2; tentatively, D is TRBD2 (5 bases). The CDR3 runs to 15 residues. V shed 6 bases and J shed 0 bases, with 11 bases lying between them. The germline V gene encodes CDR1 SNHLY and CDR2 FYNNEI. The CDR3 DNA reads TGTGCCAGCAGAGGGTTGACTACGAACACCGGGGAGCTGTTTTTT. This sequence encodes CASRGLTTNTGELFF.

In DNA, the CDR3 is TGCGCCAGCAGCCAGAGGACGGGTTCAGATATCTATGGCTACACCTTC. Translating it yields CASSQRTGSDIYGYTF. The gene calls are TRBV4-1 and TRBJ1-2; D not resolved. In germline, CDR1 is MGHRA, CDR2 YSYEKL. V was cut by 3 bases and J by 4 bases, with 18 bases left in between. This CDR3 is built from 16 residues.

J is TRBJ2-3 and V is TRBV10-3; no firm D call. The germline gives CDR1 ENHRY, CDR2 SYGVKD. V was cut by 0 bases and J by 7 bases, with 8 bases left in between. The CDR3 loop spans 13 amino acids. The CDR3 bases are TGTGCCATCAGTGAGTCGCAGGATAATACGCAGTATTTT. Translated, it gives CAISESQDNTQYF.

CDR3: CAWSVGQGPSEKLFF. CDR3 coding DNA: TGTGCCTGGAGTGTGGGACAGGGTCCTTCGGAAAAACTGTTTTTT. V usage is TRBV30 and J usage is TRBJ1-4, with 9 bases identical to TRBD1. Germline V gene sequence: CDR1 GTSNPN, CDR2 SVGIG (reference sequence). V was clipped by 0 bases and J by 8 bases; unmatched bases: 7. The CDR3 is 15 amino acids.

The chain joins TRBV5-6 to TRBJ2-7; 9 positions agree with TRBD2. J gave up 1 base and V 5 bases, and 4 bases lay outside the gene matches. This CDR3 spans 14 amino acids. Germline CDR1 is SGHDT and CDR2 is YYEEEE. In DNA, the CDR3 is TGTGCCAGCAGTCGGCTAGCGGGGTCCTACGAGCAGTACTTC. Encoded protein: CASSRLAGSYEQYF.

The chain is built from TRBV19 and TRBJ1-1; 7 bases fit TRBD1. The CDR3 has 13 residues. V trimming: 7 bases; J trimming: 4 bases; junction bases outside the gene matches: 6. Germline lookup yields CDR1 LNHDA and CDR2 SQIVND (reference sequence). CDR3 amino acids: CASKGALGTEAFF. The CDR3 coding sequence is TGTGCCAGTAAGGGGGCGTTGGGCACTGAAGCTTTCTTT.

This clone showed up just a few times. V gene TRBV5-8 combines with J gene TRBJ1-1; 9 positions match TRBD1. CDR1 SGHTS and CDR2 YDEGEE come from the germline V gene. V gave up 3 bases and J gave up 4 bases; unmatched junction bases: 13. The CDR3 extends over 17 amino acids. This CDR3 reads CASSSTDRGFRRTEAFF. CDR3 DNA sequence: TGTGCCAGCAGCTCAACGGACAGGGGATTTAGGCGCACTGAAGCTTTCTTT.

The gene calls are TRBV15 and TRBJ1-3; 7 nucleotides match TRBD1. V lost 7 bases, J lost 2 bases, and 11 bases stayed unmatched. The germline V gene encodes CDR1 LNHNV and CDR2 YYDKDF (reference sequence). This CDR3 region has 16 residues. CDR3 sequence: CATTPGDRGPGNTIYF. CDR3 nucleotide sequence: TGTGCCACCACCCCTGGGGACAGAGGGCCTGGAAACACCATATATTTT.

This chain links TRBV7-9 with TRBJ2-3, with D unresolved. Germline lookup yields CDR1 SEHNR and CDR2 FQNEAQ (reference sequence). The V end lost 5 bases, the J end lost 6 bases, and 18 bases lay between the germline ends. The CDR3 is 15 residues long. This CDR3 is CASSLNPGPGDTQYF. CDR3 DNA sequence: TGTGCCAGCAGCCTAAACCCCGGGCCTGGCGATACGCAGTATTTT.

This clone showed up just a few times. This chain joins TRBV5-1 and TRBJ2-7, with 10 bases fitting TRBD1. There are 15 residues in the CDR3. The V and J ends lost 4 bases and 4 bases, in that order; junction bases with no gene match: 8. Germline lookup yields CDR1 SGHRS and CDR2 YFSETQ. The CDR3 DNA is TGCGCCAGCAGCCCTAGACAGGGGGCATCATACGAGCAGTACTTC. Translated: CASSPRQGASYEQYF.

The rearrangement uses TRBV2 and TRBJ2-2; D unresolved. Trimming took off 4 bases at V and 6 bases at J, with 15 bases between the two ends. There are 15 residues in the CDR3. Germline V gene lookup returns CDR1 SNHLY and CDR2 FYNNEI. Here the CDR3 reads CASSGLGIVAGELFF. CDR3 bases: TGTGCCAGCAGTGGGCTAGGGATCGTGGCCGGGGAGCTGTTTTTT.

CDR3 coding DNA: TGTGCCAGCAGGGAACAGGGCCCAGGAACTGAAGCTTTCTTT. Its translation is CASREQGPGTEAFF. The chain uses TRBV2 and TRBJ1-1, with D perhaps TRBD1 (6 bases). The CDR3 covers 14 residues. The V gene's germline CDR1 is SNHLY and CDR2 FYNNEI. Trimming removed 6 bases at V and 5 bases at J, with 16 bases between.